The sequence of this TCR beta chain was determined in a study of beta chain features in type 1 diabetes. Study information: Regarding age, gender and cell yields, patients proved similar to healthy donors.

It was via CD45RO/CCR7/CD25/CD127/CD95/CD27 that CD4+ naive, central memory, regulatory and stem cell-like memory cells were sorted. Expressed TCRB transcripts got sequenced, as all isolated RNA was reverse transcribed. Libraries were prepared by immunoSEQ multiplex PCR; TCRdb keeps only in-frame clonotypes and omits some of them. The sample consists of some 350,000 clones, over 8.5% of them appearing once. General study findings and limits: All four CD4+ subsets from Type 1 diabetes patients carried moderately but significantly shorter TCRB CDR3s. Fewer junction insertions and more nucleotide deletions appeared in type 1 diabetes patients. Any PCR bias toward short templates would affect both groups alike.

Only a few counts were recorded for this clone. Its antigen is undetermined. The receptor comes from a man younger than 40 with type 1 diabetes. Sequencing was performed on central memory CD4+ T cells from blood.

CDR3 coding DNA: TGTGCCAGCTCGCAGTCTCAAAGCCACGAGCAGTACTTC. It specifies CASSQSQSHEQYF. This sequence joins TRBV18 and TRBJ2-7; D remains unclear. V was shortened by 6 bases and J by 5 bases, with 14 bases between the two germline ends. The CDR3 is 13 residues long. Germline-derived CDR1 and CDR2 are KGHSH and LQKENI.